The present T cell receptor beta chain was sequenced within a study of T cell responses to AZD1222 COVID-19 vaccine. Repertoires were generated with immunoSEQ multiplex PCR, while TCRdb's copy carries only in-frame clones and drops some. Here the sample spans around 80,000 clones, over 75% being singletons. CDR1 is LNHNV and CDR2 is YYDKDF in the germline V gene (reference sequence). V lost 4 bases to trimming and J lost 3 bases; unmatched junction nucleotides: 6. The CDR3 is 15 residues long. The material sequenced was peripheral blood, taken 28 days after the second AZD1222 dose. The sequence was collected from an adult who received the AZD1222 COVID-19 vaccine. The chain links TRBV15 to TRBJ2-5, with 9 nucleotides matching TRBD1. The CDR3 DNA reads TGTGCCACCAGCATACCGACAGGGGGGGAAGAGACCCAGTACTTC. Amino acids: CATSIPTGGEETQYF. Drawing the rest from reference TRBV15 and TRBJ2-5, the complete variable domain is DAMVIQNPRYQVTQFGKPVTLSCSQTLNHNVMYWYQQKSSQAPKLLFHYYDKDFNNEADTPDNFQSRRPNTSFCFLDIRSPGLGDTAMYLCATSIPTGGEETQYFGPGTRLLVL.